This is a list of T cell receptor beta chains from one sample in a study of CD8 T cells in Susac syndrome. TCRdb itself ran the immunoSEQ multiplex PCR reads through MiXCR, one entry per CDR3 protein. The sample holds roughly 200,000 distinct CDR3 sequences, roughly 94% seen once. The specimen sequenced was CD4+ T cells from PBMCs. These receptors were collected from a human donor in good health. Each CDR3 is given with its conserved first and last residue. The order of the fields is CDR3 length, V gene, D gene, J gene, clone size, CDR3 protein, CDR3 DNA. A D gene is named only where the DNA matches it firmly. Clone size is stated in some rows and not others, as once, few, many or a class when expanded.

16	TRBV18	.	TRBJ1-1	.	CASSPLDSTQGTEAFF	TGTGCCAGCTCACCCCTCGACAGTACGCAAGGCACTGAAGCTTTCTTT
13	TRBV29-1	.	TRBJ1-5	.	CSVAQELNQPQHF	TGCAGCGTTGCGCAGGAACTCAATCAGCCCCAGCATTTT
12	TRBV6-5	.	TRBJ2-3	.	CASSTTTDTQYF	TGTGCCAGCAGTACCACCACAGATACGCAGTATTTT
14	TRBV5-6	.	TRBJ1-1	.	CASSTAGINTEAFF	TGTGCCAGCAGCACAGCGGGGATAAACACTGAAGCTTTCTTT
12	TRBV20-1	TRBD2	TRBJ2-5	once	CSALSGSETQYF	TGCAGTGCGTTAAGCGGGAGCGAGACCCAGTACTTC
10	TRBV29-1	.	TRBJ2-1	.	CSGSYNEQFF	TGCAGCGGATCCTACAATGAGCAGTTCTTC
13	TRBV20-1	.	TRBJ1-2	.	CSARGSGNYGYTF	TGCAGTGCTAGAGGGTCCGGGAACTATGGCTACACCTTC
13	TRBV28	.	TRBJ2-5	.	CASKGSPKETQYF	TGTGCCAGCAAAGGGAGTCCGAAAGAGACCCAGTACTTC
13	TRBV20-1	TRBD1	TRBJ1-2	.	CSATGTVDYGYTF	TGCAGTGCTACCGGGACAGTTGACTATGGCTACACCTTC
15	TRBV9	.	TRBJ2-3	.	CASTKRATSTDTQYF	TGTGCCAGCACCAAGCGAGCGACAAGCACAGATACGCAGTATTTT
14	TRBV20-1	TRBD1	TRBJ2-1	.	CSAREVSRGTEQFF	TGCAGTGCTAGAGAAGTATCCAGGGGGACTGAGCAGTTCTTC
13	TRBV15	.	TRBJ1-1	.	CATSRDAGFGAFF	TGTGCCACCAGCAGAGATGCAGGGTTTGGAGCTTTCTTT
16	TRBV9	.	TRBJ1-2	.	CASSVVPVSLSGGYTF	TGTGCCAGCAGCGTAGTTCCCGTTTCACTGTCCGGTGGCTACACCTTC
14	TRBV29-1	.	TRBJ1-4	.	CSVALTGGNEKLFF	TGCAGCGTTGCGCTGACAGGTGGAAATGAAAAACTGTTTTTT
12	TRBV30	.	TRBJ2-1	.	CAYSTREYEQFF	TGTGCCTACTCGACAAGGGAGTATGAGCAGTTCTTC
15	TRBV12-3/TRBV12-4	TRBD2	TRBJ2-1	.	CASSPALAGVGEQFF	TGTGCCAGCAGCCCCGCCCTAGCGGGAGTCGGTGAGCAGTTCTTC
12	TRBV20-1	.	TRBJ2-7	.	CSAGLLGSEQYF	TGCAGTGCGGGACTCCTCGGGAGCGAGCAGTACTTC
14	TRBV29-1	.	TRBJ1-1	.	CSVQQAAMNTEAFF	TGCAGCGTTCAACAGGCAGCAATGAACACTGAAGCTTTCTTT
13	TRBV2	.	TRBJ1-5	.	CASRDTSNQPQHF	TGTGCCAGCAGAGACACCAGCAATCAGCCCCAGCATTTT
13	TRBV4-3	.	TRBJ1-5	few	CASSQDRVQPQHF	TGCGCCAGCAGCCAAGATCGGGTACAGCCCCAGCATTTT
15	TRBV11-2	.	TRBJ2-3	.	CASSSGPGNTDTQYF	TGTGCCAGCAGCTCCGGCCCCGGGAACACAGATACGCAGTATTTT
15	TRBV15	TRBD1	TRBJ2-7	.	CATSRRGQADDEQYF	TGTGCCACCAGCCGGAGGGGACAGGCCGACGACGAGCAGTACTTC
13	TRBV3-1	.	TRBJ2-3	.	CASSEMPTDTQYF	TGTGCCAGCAGCGAGATGCCCACAGATACGCAGTATTTT
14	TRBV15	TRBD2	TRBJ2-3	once	CATRTSEVRYTQYF	TGTGCCACCAGGACTAGCGAGGTCCGATATACGCAGTATTTT
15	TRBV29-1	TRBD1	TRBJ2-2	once	CSVPVGDRGPGELFF	TGCAGCGTTCCCGTCGGGGACAGGGGGCCCGGGGAGCTGTTTTTT
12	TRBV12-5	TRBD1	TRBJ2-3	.	CAGGQGGDTQYF	TGTGCTGGCGGACAGGGAGGAGATACGCAGTATTTT
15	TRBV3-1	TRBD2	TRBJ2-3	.	CASSQRLAGTDTQYF	TGTGCCAGCAGCCAAAGACTAGCGGGCACAGATACGCAGTATTTT
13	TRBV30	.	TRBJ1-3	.	CAWRGTPGNTIYF	TGTGCCTGGAGGGGAACACCTGGAAACACCATATATTTT
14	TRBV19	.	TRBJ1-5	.	CASSIEWGNQPQHF	TGTGCCAGTAGTATAGAATGGGGGAATCAGCCCCAGCATTTT
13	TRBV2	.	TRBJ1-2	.	CASSVSGYGGYTF	TGTGCCAGCAGTGTCTCAGGGTACGGCGGCTACACCTTC
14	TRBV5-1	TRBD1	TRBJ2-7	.	CASSKGQDPYEQYF	TGCGCCAGCAGTAAAGGACAGGACCCATACGAGCAGTACTTC
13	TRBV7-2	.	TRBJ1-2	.	CASSGRGGYGYTF	TGTGCCAGCAGCGGTAGGGGAGGGTATGGCTACACCTTC
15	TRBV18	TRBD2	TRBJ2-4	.	CASSPSGRAKNIQYF	TGTGCCAGCTCACCTAGCGGGCGGGCCAAAAACATTCAGTACTTC
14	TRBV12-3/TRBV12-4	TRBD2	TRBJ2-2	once	CASRTGGDTGELFF	TGTGCCAGCAGGACGGGGGGGGACACCGGGGAGCTGTTTTTT
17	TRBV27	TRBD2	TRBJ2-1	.	CASSRTSGGTVGNEQFF	TGTGCCAGCAGCCGTACTAGCGGGGGGACGGTGGGCAATGAGCAGTTCTTC
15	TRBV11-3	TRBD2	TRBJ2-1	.	CASSFRLAAYNEQFF	TGTGCCAGCAGCTTCCGACTAGCGGCTTACAATGAGCAGTTCTTC
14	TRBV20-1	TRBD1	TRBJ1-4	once	CSARPGQGGEKLFF	TGCAGTGCTAGACCGGGACAGGGAGGTGAAAAACTGTTTTTT
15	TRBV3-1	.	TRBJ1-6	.	CASSQVRDIGSPLHF	TGTGCCAGCAGCCAAGTCCGGGACATAGGGTCACCCCTCCACTTT
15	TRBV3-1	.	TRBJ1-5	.	CASSPGGDSIQPQHF	TGTGCCAGCAGCCCCGGCGGAGACTCAATTCAGCCCCAGCATTTT
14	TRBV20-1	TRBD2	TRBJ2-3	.	CSADGRDYRDTQYF	TGCAGTGCTGACGGCCGGGACTACAGGGATACGCAGTATTTT
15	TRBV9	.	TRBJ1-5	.	CARSPGGGSNQPQHF	TGTGCCCGCAGCCCGGGGGGGGGTAGCAATCAGCCCCAGCATTTT
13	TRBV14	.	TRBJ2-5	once	CASSQDRDHRTDF	TGTGCCAGCAGCCAAGACAGGGACCACCGAACGGACTTC
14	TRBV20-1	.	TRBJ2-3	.	CSAYTQGEVNTQYF	TGCAGTGCTTACACCCAGGGGGAGGTGAATACGCAGTATTTT
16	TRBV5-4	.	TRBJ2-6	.	CASSLVGHSGANVLTF	TGTGCCAGCAGCTTGGTAGGGCACTCTGGGGCCAACGTCCTGACTTTC
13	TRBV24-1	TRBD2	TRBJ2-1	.	CATTDTSDGEQFF	TGTGCCACCACTGATACTAGCGACGGTGAGCAGTTCTTC
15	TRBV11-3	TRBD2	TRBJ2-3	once	CASSPGLAGGMAQYF	TGTGCCAGCAGCCCGGGACTAGCGGGAGGAATGGCGCAGTATTTT
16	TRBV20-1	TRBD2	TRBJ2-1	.	CSAPSTGTSSYNEQFF	TGCAGTGCCCCGTCCACCGGGACTAGTTCTTACAATGAGCAGTTCTTC
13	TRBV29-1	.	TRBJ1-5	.	CSPRHDGDQPQHF	TGCAGCCCGCGGCATGATGGGGATCAGCCCCAGCATTTT
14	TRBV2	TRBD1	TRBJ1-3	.	CASSVRRQGDTIYF	TGTGCCAGCAGTGTCCGGAGGCAGGGGGACACCATATATTTT
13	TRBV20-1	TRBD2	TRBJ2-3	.	CSARRAGADTQYF	TGCAGTGCTCGTCGTGCGGGAGCAGATACGCAGTATTTT
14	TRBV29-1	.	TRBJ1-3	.	CSIVRQASGNTIYF	TGCAGCATCGTGAGACAGGCCTCTGGAAACACCATATATTTT
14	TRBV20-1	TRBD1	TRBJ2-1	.	CSAGRDRGSNEQFF	TGCAGTGCCGGACGGGACAGGGGGTCCAATGAGCAGTTCTTC
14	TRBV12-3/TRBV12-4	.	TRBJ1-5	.	CASGLNRVRRTQHF	TGTGCCAGCGGACTCAACAGGGTTCGGAGGACCCAGCATTTT
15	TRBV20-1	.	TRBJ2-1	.	CSARDRRTPSREQFF	TGCAGTGCTAGAGATCGGAGGACTCCCAGTCGTGAGCAGTTCTTC
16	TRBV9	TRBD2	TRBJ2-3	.	CASSVDLAGETNTQYF	TGTGCCAGCAGCGTAGACCTAGCGGGAGAAACAAATACGCAGTATTTT
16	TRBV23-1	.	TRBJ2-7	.	CASSQSGAGAGNEQYF	TGCGCCAGCAGTCAATCGGGGGCAGGGGCGGGGAACGAGCAGTACTTC
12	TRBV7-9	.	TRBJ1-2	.	CASSPTSMGYTF	TGTGCCAGCAGCCCGACTTCGATGGGCTACACCTTC
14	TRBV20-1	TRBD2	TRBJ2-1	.	CSARSAGGNNEQFF	TGCAGTGCTCGTAGCGCGGGAGGGAACAATGAGCAGTTCTTC
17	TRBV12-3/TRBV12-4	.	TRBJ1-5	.	CASSINRAPLGNQPQHF	TGTGCCAGCAGCATAAACCGGGCACCCTTGGGCAATCAGCCCCAGCATTTT